Shown below are 6 T cell receptor beta chains from a single sample sequenced in a study of radiotherapy plus CTLA-4 blockade in lung cancer listed by TCRdb under 2018. To prepare the library, the immunoSEQ multiplex PCR assay was applied. What TCRdb holds here is the immuneACCESS table cut down to in-frame rearrangements. Part of the clones is not present; checked against another copy, under half of the missing clones reflect an unresolved V gene, and the others are unexplained. The sample table holds 84,000 or so clones, of which about 83% were seen once. Less than 15% of the sample comes from the top ten. Sequencing used peripheral blood, obtained from a patient treated with radiotherapy plus ipilimumab. Source of these receptors: a human donor with non-small cell lung cancer that progressed on radiotherapy plus ipilimumab.

The rearrangement joins TRBV5-4 to TRBJ1-2; TRBD1 is a possible D gene (6 bases). CDR1 SGHNT and CDR2 YYREEE come from the germline V gene (reference sequence). V lost 2 bases, J lost 2 bases, and 7 bases lay in between. CDR3 length equals 13 residues. The CDR3: CASSFTGNYGYTF. In nucleotides, the CDR3 is TGTGCCAGCAGCTTCACAGGGAACTATGGCTACACCTTC.

CDR3 nucleotides: TGTGCCAGCAGTGACAGGTACGAGCAGTACTTC. This translates into CASSDRYEQYF. J is TRBJ2-7 and V is TRBV6-1; D not resolved. CDR1 is MNHNS, CDR2 SASEGT, per germline. V was pared by 3 bases and J by 4 bases, with 4 bases between. This CDR3 spans 11 amino acids.

The chain couples TRBV4-1 to TRBJ1-1, with D perhaps TRBD1 (6 bases). Germline V CDR1 and CDR2: MGHRA, YSYEKL. The CDR3 is 16 amino acids. Trimming pared 4 bases from V and 5 bases from J, leaving 20 bases between. CDR3 DNA sequence: TGCGCCAGCAGCCCCCTCCCCCCAGGGGCGGGGACTGAAGCTTTCTTT. Amino acids: CASSPLPPGAGTEAFF.

Comment on this clone: The sample has other DNA sequences that encode this CDR3 too. This rearrangement joins TRBV25-1 to TRBJ1-1, with TRBD1 as a possible D gene (5 bases). The CDR3 loop spans 15 amino acids. The ends were cut back, 6 bases at V and 3 bases at J, with 17 bases in the middle. From germline, CDR1 is MGHDK and CDR2 SYGVNS. The CDR3 loop reads CASRQATNRYTEAFF. The CDR3 coding sequence is TGTGCCAGCAGACAGGCGACAAATCGGTACACTGAAGCTTTCTTT.

This clone was seen only a few times. The V gene is TRBV28, the J gene TRBJ2-7; D gene unclear. The V gene lost 6 bases and the J gene lost 3 bases, with 9 bases spanning the gap. This CDR3 region has 12 residues. Germline CDR1 reads MDHEN; CDR2 reads SYDVKM. The CDR3, as DNA: TGTGCCAGCAGGCATACTGACTACGAGCAGTACTTC. Translated: CASRHTDYEQYF. Using reference TRBV28 and TRBJ2-7 for the parts outside the CDR3, the full variable domain is DVKVTQSSRYLVKRTGEKVFLECVQDMDHENMFWYRQDPGLGLRLIYFSYDVKMKEKGDIPEGYSVSREKKERFSLILESASTNQTSMYLCASRHTDYEQYFGPGTRLTVT.

DNA of the CDR3: TGTGCCAGCAGTAAGGACTTAGGAGGGAGCGAGCAGTACTTC. This encodes CASSKDLGGSEQYF. The chain couples TRBV2 to TRBJ2-7, with D possibly matching TRBD2 (6 bases). CDR3 length: 14 residues. The germline V gene encodes CDR1 SNHLY and CDR2 FYNNEI. The germline V and J ends were trimmed by 5 bases and 6 bases, with 17 bases remaining between them.